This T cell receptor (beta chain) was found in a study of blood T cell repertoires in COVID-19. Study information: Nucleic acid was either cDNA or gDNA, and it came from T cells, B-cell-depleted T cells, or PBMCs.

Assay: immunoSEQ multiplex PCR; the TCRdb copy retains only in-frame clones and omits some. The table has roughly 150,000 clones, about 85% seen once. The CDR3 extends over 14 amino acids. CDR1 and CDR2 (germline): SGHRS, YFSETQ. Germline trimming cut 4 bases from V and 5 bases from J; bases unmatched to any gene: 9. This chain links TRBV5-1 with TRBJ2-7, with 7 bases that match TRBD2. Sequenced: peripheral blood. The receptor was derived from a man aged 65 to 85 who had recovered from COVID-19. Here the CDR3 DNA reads TGCGCCAGCAGCAGGGGACTACTACGGGACGAGCAGTACTTC. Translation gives CASSRGLLRDEQYF.